This is a list of T cell receptor beta chains from one sample in a study of Graves' ophthalmopathy and Graves' hyperthyroidism. TCRdb ran MiXCR on the multiplex PCR reads and lists one entry per CDR3 protein. The table includes about 600,000 distinct CDR3 sequences, less than 40% detected once. Sequencing was done on a sample of peripheral blood or thyroid tissue (not recorded which). These receptors originate from an adult man with Graves' hyperthyroidism. The CDR3 runs from the conserved cysteine through the conserved F or W. A D gene is named only where the DNA matches it firmly. Clone size is shown for a subset of rows, as once, few, many or a class of expanded clone.

clone_size,v_call,d_call,j_call,cdr3_nt,cdr3_aa
-,TRBV7-6,-,TRBJ2-7,TGTGCTTCCGCCCATCCCTACGAGCAGTACTTC,CASAHPYEQYF
many,TRBV9,-,TRBJ2-7,TGTGCCAGCAGCGTGGAGCTGGGGGGTGGCGAGCAGTACTTC,CASSVELGGGEQYF
-,TRBV19,-,TRBJ2-5,TGTGCCAGTAGTACCGGACGGACGGGGACCCAGTACTTC,CASSTGRTGTQYF
-,TRBV4-2,TRBD2,TRBJ2-5,TGTGCCAGCAGCCAAGGGATAAGTTTGACTAGCGCCCAAGAGACCCAGTACTTC,CASSQGISLTSAQETQYF
many,TRBV19,-,TRBJ2-7,TGTGCCAGTAGCTATTCCGGGACACCTCACTACGAGCAGTACTTC,CASSYSGTPHYEQYF
-,TRBV5-1,-,TRBJ1-2,TGCGCCAGCAGCTTGGCCAGAAACTATGGCTACACCTTC,CASSLARNYGYTF
-,TRBV20-1,TRBD2,TRBJ2-2,TGCAGTGCGGAGGGGACTAGCGGAGGGACCGGGGAGCTGTTTTTT,CSAEGTSGGTGELFF
-,TRBV5-4,-,TRBJ2-5,TGTGCCAGCAGCTTACCGTGGGGGGGCGGAGAGACCCAGTACTTC,CASSLPWGGGETQYF
many,TRBV5-1,-,TRBJ1-1,TGCGCCAGCAGCTTGGATGGCAGGGGGAACACTGAAGCTTTCTTT,CASSLDGRGNTEAFF
many,TRBV29-1,-,TRBJ2-7,TGCAGCGTTGAAGCCCCTAACACCTATTACGAGCAGTACTTC,CSVEAPNTYYEQYF
-,TRBV2,-,TRBJ1-5,TGTGCCAGCAGTGAAGCGGGAGGGGGTCGTCAGCCCCAGCATTTT,CASSEAGGGRQPQHF
-,TRBV12-3/TRBV12-4,TRBD1,TRBJ1-2,TGTGCCAGCAGCCAAGACTTTCAGGGGGCGGTTTCTTATGGCTACACCTTC,CASSQDFQGAVSYGYTF
few,TRBV7-9,TRBD1,TRBJ1-2,TGTGCCAGCAGCCCGACGACAGGGGGAATCAGCTATGGCTACACCTTC,CASSPTTGGISYGYTF
-,TRBV3-1,-,TRBJ1-5,TGTGCCAGCAGCCAAAGGGGAGACAATCAGCCCCAGCATTTT,CASSQRGDNQPQHF
many,TRBV5-1,TRBD2,TRBJ2-7,TGCGCCAGCAGCGCACCGGGACTAGCGGTCTACGAGCAGTACTTC,CASSAPGLAVYEQYF
few,TRBV7-8,-,TRBJ1-1,TGTGCCAGCAGCTCCACCGGGACACAGTCATCGGGGGCTTTCTTT,CASSSTGTQSSGAFF